This T cell receptor (beta chain) was sequenced in a study of cytomegalovirus exposure and HLA in healthy donors. This CDR3 spans 11 amino acids. The germline CDR1 and CDR2 sequences are SEHNR and FQNEAQ (reference sequence). V was clipped by 10 bases and J by 7 bases; unmatched bases: 4. As to this clone: Antigen unknown.

The protocol was immunoSEQ multiplex PCR, while the TCRdb copy is restricted to in-frame clones and leaves out a portion. The sample yields approximately 270,000 clones, about 90% seen once. The donors were in the roughly 130-subject validation cohort, distinct from the approximately 670-subject first cohort. Study-level findings and limits: A list of roughly 180 TCR beta chains associated with cytomegalovirus was given. The classifier was said to identify cytomegalovirus status with high specificity and sensitivity. In vitro assays verified that three CMV-associated chains recognized CMV antigens specifically.

The gene calls are TRBV7-9 and TRBJ1-2; 9 bases line up with TRBD1. The sequenced sample was PBMCs. This TCR was sampled from a man between 18 and 29 years old in good health and CMV-seropositive. CDR3 residues: CAIGTGSGYTF. CDR3 bases: TGTGCCATAGGGACAGGGAGTGGCTACACCTTC.